This T cell receptor (beta chain) was found in a study of Graves' ophthalmopathy and Graves' hyperthyroidism listed by TCRdb under 2018. A note on the overall study: Peripheral blood samples were taken at the time of initial diagnosis, before any treatment was given. In over 5 hyperthyroidism patients, the T-cell repertoire of thyroid tissue was compared with the T-cell repertoire of blood. The study used TCR beta repertoire signatures to distinguish Graves' ophthalmopathy from Graves' hyperthyroidism and to predict progression to ophthalmopathy. After sampling, hyperthyroidism patients received methimazole starting at 30 mg daily, and ophthalmopathy patients received high-dose intravenous methylprednisolone. The 100 or so discovery patients were randomly divided into training and test sets at a 7:3 ratio. In total, 135 blood samples were TCR-sequenced: 40 to 45 ophthalmopathy, some 75 hyperthyroidism and roughly 17 hyperthyroidism-to-ophthalmopathy patients. To explore V-J signatures that separate ophthalmopathy from hyperthyroidism, a discovery set of 95 to 100 patients was enrolled, consisting of about 45 with ophthalmopathy and roughly 59 with stable hyperthyroidism. The independent validation cohort included some 19 hyperthyroidism patients plus 17 patients who later progressed from hyperthyroidism to ophthalmopathy. General conclusions and limits of the study: No statistical method was used to set the sample size in advance, and the investigators knew which group each participant was assigned to. Most expanded thyroid clonotypes with frequency above 0.001 were also detected in blood, suggesting blood repertoires may reflect the thyroid immune response. In cross-validation, the 13-signature model distinguished ophthalmopathy from stable hyperthyroidism with less than 90% sensitivity and around 81% specificity, while in the test set the corresponding values were about 80% and 75%. In validation, the model predicted ophthalmopathy progression with 55% to 71% sensitivity and less than 80% specificity; more than ten predicted patients were CT-confirmed with GO in a median of roughly 6.8 months.

Many counts were recorded for this clonotype. The target of this receptor is not known. No per-base quality is available; no much larger clone lies one base away. Stable hyperthyroidism was defined as no progression to ophthalmopathy within 18 months of follow-up. Hyperthyroidism patients were newly diagnosed, with disease duration under 2 months, and aged 18 to 65 years. Patients were excluded if they had other autoimmune diseases, uncontrolled infections, pregnancy or lactation. Clinical symptoms, serum thyroxine, TRAb, thyroid ultrasound and orbital computed tomography formed the basis of the diagnosis. Using Ficoll-Paque density gradient centrifugation, PBMCs were isolated from 10 ml of fresh peripheral blood. Trizol reagent was used to extract the total RNA, and its quality was then checked on an Agilent 2100 Bioanalyzer. For repertoire sequencing, TCR beta CDR3 regions were amplified from RNA transcripts. The first round was an RT-PCR using HTBI primers with the Qiagen OneStep RT-PCR kit, and this first round was followed by a second-round multiplex PCR, then size selection and purification. Sequencing of the libraries was carried out on an Illumina HiSeq2000 in paired-end mode with 100 bp reads. As for how the authors treated the data: SOAPnuke was used to process the reads, throwing out any read that had adapters, had uncalled bases, had a mean Phred below 15, or lacked an exact constant-primer or identifier match. High-quality paired reads were merged with COPE v1.2.5. Unique nucleotide sequences were defined as clonotypes and aligned to IMGT TRB V, D and J references using MiTCR v1.1. Analysis was restricted to V-J combinations with a frequency above 0.0001, which covered over 98% of repertoires. For each V-J combination, a TCR clonal expansion and chaos score was defined as the ratio of F50 clonal expansion to chaos observed in the TCRdist matrix. Welch's t-statistics and random forest were used to reduce the features to 10 to 15 V-J combinations, which were then used as input to a naive Bayes classifier. The Morisita-Horn index was used to measure how similar the thyroid and blood repertoires were. TCRdb ran its own pipeline on the public reads, namely fastp trimming at Q25 and MiXCR clone calling, and kept in-frame beta chains. A single entry per CDR3 protein holds the most common genes and DNA from its merged rows. These V and J calls rely on TCRdb rather than the paper's analysis. The sample includes about 380,000 distinct CDR3 sequences, with 15% observed a single time. The ten biggest clones cover 7% of the sample.

The germline V gene encodes CDR1 ENHRY and CDR2 SYGVKD. Inclusive of the bounding cysteine and phenylalanine, the CDR3 is 14 residues long. Just CDR3 DNA is preserved here, 42 bases in frame from base 1. Trimming removed 3 bases from V and 6 bases from J, leaving 12 bases between the germline ends. This sequence was found in a woman aged 18-35 years with stable Graves' hyperthyroidism. Donor details come from another sample of the same person, matched by shared clones. The rearranged segments are TRBV10-3 and TRBJ2-1; the D gene is possibly TRBD1 or TRBD2, each agreeing over 5 bases. Sequencing input: peripheral blood. The CDR3 in this case is CAISDAGSGNEQFF. Read as DNA, the sequence is TGTGCCATCAGTGATGCAGGGAGTGGCAATGAGCAGTTCTTC.